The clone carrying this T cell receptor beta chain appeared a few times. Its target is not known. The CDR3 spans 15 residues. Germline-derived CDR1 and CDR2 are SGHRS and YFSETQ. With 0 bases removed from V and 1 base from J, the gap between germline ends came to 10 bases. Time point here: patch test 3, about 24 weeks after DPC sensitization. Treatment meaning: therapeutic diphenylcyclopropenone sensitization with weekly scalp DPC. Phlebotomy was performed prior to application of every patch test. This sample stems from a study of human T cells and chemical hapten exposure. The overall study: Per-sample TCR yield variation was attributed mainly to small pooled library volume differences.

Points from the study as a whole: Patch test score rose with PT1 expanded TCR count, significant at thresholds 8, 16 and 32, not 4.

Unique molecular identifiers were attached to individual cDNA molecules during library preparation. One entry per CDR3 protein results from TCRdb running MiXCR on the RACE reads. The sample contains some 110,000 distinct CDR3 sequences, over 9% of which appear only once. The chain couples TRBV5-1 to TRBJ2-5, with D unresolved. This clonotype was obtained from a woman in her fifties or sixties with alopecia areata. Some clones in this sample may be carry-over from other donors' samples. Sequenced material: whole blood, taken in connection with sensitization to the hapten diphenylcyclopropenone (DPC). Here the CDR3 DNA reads TGCGCCAGCAGCTTGGCCAGCCAGAGCCAAGAGACCCAGTACTTC. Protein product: CASSLASQSQETQYF.